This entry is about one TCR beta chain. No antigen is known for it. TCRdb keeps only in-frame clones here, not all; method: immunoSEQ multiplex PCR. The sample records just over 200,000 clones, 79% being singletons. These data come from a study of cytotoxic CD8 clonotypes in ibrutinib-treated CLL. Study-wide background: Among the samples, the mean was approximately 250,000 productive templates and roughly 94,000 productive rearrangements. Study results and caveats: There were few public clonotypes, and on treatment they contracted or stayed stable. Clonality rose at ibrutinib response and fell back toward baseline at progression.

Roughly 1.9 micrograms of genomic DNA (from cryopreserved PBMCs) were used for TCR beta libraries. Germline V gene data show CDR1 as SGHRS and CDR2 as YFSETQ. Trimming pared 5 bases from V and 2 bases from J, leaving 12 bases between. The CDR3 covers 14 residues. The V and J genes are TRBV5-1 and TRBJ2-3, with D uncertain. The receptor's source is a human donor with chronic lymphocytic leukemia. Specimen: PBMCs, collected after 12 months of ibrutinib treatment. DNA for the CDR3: TGCGCCAGCAGAAGGAGTTCGGACACAGATACGCAGTATTTT. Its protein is CASRRSSDTDTQYF.